Listed below are T cell receptor beta chains from one sample, sequenced in a study of blood T cell repertoires in COVID-19. The repertoire was sequenced with immunoSEQ multiplex PCR; TCRdb's copy has only in-frame clones and lacks some. The repertoire holds some 300,000 clones, with roughly 90% as singletons. Sequencing used PBMCs or T cells enriched from blood (not recorded which). These TCRs come from a young woman who had recovered from COVID-19. Both conserved end residues are part of each CDR3. A D gene is named only where the DNA matches it firmly. A clone size is listed for some rows: how often the clone was seen (once, few, many), or a class if it is expanded.

J: TRBJ2-3
D: TRBD2
V: TRBV23-1
size: .
CDR3: CASSQSERDYTGWDTQYF
DNA: TGCGCCAGCAGTCAATCGGAACGGGACTATACGGGGTGGGATACGCAGTATTTT

J: TRBJ2-2
D: TRBD2
V: TRBV9
size: .
CDR3: CASSVGASGITGELFF
DNA: TGTGCCAGCAGCGTGGGGGCTAGCGGGATCACCGGGGAGCTGTTTTTT

J: TRBJ1-5
D: .
V: TRBV24-1
size: .
CDR3: CATSGLSDSNQPQHF
DNA: TGTGCCACCAGTGGCCTCAGTGATAGCAATCAGCCCCAGCATTTT

J: TRBJ2-2
D: .
V: TRBV28
size: .
CDR3: CASSLGTSWRELFF
DNA: TGTGCCAGCAGTCTCGGGACATCGTGGCGGGAGCTGTTTTTT

J: TRBJ2-1
D: TRBD2
V: TRBV9
size: .
CDR3: CASSFWTSGGYNEQFF
DNA: TGTGCCAGCAGCTTTTGGACTAGCGGGGGGTACAATGAGCAGTTCTTC

J: TRBJ1-1
D: .
V: TRBV19
size: .
CDR3: CASSIWLGQPNTEAFF
DNA: TGTGCCAGTAGTATTTGGTTGGGGCAACCGAACACTGAAGCTTTCTTT

J: TRBJ1-1
D: .
V: TRBV4-1
size: .
CDR3: CASLGGTEAFF
DNA: TGCGCCAGCTTGGGAGGCACTGAAGCTTTCTTT

J: TRBJ2-7
D: .
V: TRBV28
size: .
CDR3: CASSQYRGRGGEQYF
DNA: TGTGCCAGCAGCCAATACAGGGGGAGGGGTGGCGAGCAGTACTTC

J: TRBJ1-5
D: .
V: TRBV28
size: .
CDR3: CASSSHGQHPFGPQHF
DNA: TGTGCCAGCAGTTCCCATGGACAGCACCCGTTTGGACCCCAGCATTTT

J: TRBJ2-3
D: .
V: TRBV7-2
size: .
CDR3: CASSPRSDTQYF
DNA: TGTGCCAGCAGCCCCAGGTCGGATACGCAGTATTTT

J: TRBJ1-2
D: .
V: TRBV27
size: .
CDR3: CASRVDRSYGYTF
DNA: TGTGCCAGCAGAGTCGACAGGTCCTATGGCTACACCTTC

J: TRBJ1-2
D: TRBD1
V: TRBV9
size: few
CDR3: CASSGMDRGLDGYTF
DNA: TGTGCCAGCAGCGGGATGGACAGGGGGCTGGATGGCTACACCTTC

J: TRBJ2-3
D: .
V: TRBV7-2
size: .
CDR3: CASSSGLISTDTQYF
DNA: TGTGCCAGCAGCTCAGGACTAATTAGCACAGATACGCAGTATTTT

J: TRBJ2-7
D: .
V: TRBV28
size: .
CDR3: CASSFGTPHEQYF
DNA: TGTGCCAGCAGTTTCGGGACACCCCACGAGCAGTACTTC

J: TRBJ1-4
D: .
V: TRBV6-5
size: once
CDR3: CAEGRAEVREKLFF
DNA: TGTGCCGAGGGGAGGGCGGAGGTTCGGGAAAAACTGTTTTTT

J: TRBJ2-7
D: TRBD1
V: TRBV11-2
size: .
CDR3: CASSFEDRGSYEQYF
DNA: TGTGCCAGCAGCTTTGAGGACAGGGGGTCCTACGAGCAGTACTTC

J: TRBJ2-2
D: .
V: TRBV5-1
size: .
CDR3: CASSLTNTGELFF
DNA: TGCGCCAGCAGCTTAACTAACACCGGGGAGCTGTTTTTT

J: TRBJ2-1
D: TRBD2
V: TRBV7-3
size: .
CDR3: CASSSKGREWALDEQFF
DNA: TGTGCCAGCAGCTCCAAGGGGCGGGAGTGGGCCCTCGATGAGCAGTTCTTC

J: TRBJ1-3
D: .
V: TRBV27
size: .
CDR3: CASSFSRGNTIYF
DNA: TGTGCCAGCAGTTTCTCCAGGGGAAACACCATATATTTT

J: TRBJ2-7
D: TRBD2
V: TRBV19
size: .
CDR3: CASSMAGGFSYEQYF
DNA: TGTGCCAGTAGTATGGCGGGGGGTTTCTCCTACGAGCAGTACTTC

J: TRBJ2-6
D: .
V: TRBV7-9
size: .
CDR3: CASNRVPANVLTF
DNA: TGTGCCAGCAACAGGGTCCCGGCCAACGTCCTGACTTTC

J: TRBJ1-5
D: .
V: TRBV12-3/TRBV12-4
size: .
CDR3: CASSFRGNQPQHF
DNA: TGTGCCAGCAGTTTCCGGGGAAATCAGCCCCAGCATTTT

J: TRBJ2-7
D: .
V: TRBV28
size: once
CDR3: CASSLYTYEQYF
DNA: TGTGCCAGCAGTTTATATACTTACGAGCAGTACTTC

J: TRBJ2-7
D: TRBD2
V: TRBV5-1
size: .
CDR3: CASSSGGTSSYEQYF
DNA: TGCGCCAGCAGCTCCGGTGGGACTAGCTCCTACGAGCAGTACTTC

J: TRBJ2-7
D: TRBD1
V: TRBV6-2/TRBV6-3
size: .
CDR3: CASSYSLTGGGGEQYF
DNA: TGTGCCAGCAGTTACTCTCTCACAGGGGGTGGTGGCGAGCAGTACTTC

J: TRBJ2-2
D: TRBD2
V: TRBV11-2
size: .
CDR3: CASSPGTSGTGGELFF
DNA: TGTGCCAGCAGCCCAGGGACTAGCGGGACCGGCGGGGAGCTGTTTTTT

J: TRBJ2-3
D: TRBD2
V: TRBV12-3/TRBV12-4
size: once
CDR3: CAERGYTDTQYF
DNA: TGTGCCGAGCGGGGTTACACAGATACGCAGTATTTT

J: TRBJ1-4
D: .
V: TRBV28
size: once
CDR3: CATTGLTNEKLFF
DNA: TGTGCCACCACGGGACTTACTAATGAAAAACTGTTTTTT

J: TRBJ1-2
D: .
V: TRBV4-3
size: .
CDR3: CASSQGRGPYGYTF
DNA: TGCGCCAGCAGCCAAGGTCGGGGTCCCTATGGCTACACCTTC

J: TRBJ2-3
D: TRBD2
V: TRBV5-1
size: .
CDR3: CASSIGTITDTQYF
DNA: TGCGCCAGCAGCATAGGGACTATCACAGATACGCAGTATTTT

J: TRBJ2-7
D: .
V: TRBV30
size: .
CDR3: CAWSVQIPQASSYEQYF
DNA: TGTGCCTGGAGTGTACAGATCCCCCAGGCCAGCTCCTACGAGCAGTACTTC

J: TRBJ2-5
D: .
V: TRBV7-9
size: .
CDR3: CASSLVLSETQYF
DNA: TGTGCCAGCAGCTTAGTCCTCTCAGAGACCCAGTACTTC

J: TRBJ2-1
D: .
V: TRBV7-3
size: .
CDR3: CASSITLGGEQFF
DNA: TGTGCCAGCAGCATAACTCTTGGCGGTGAGCAGTTCTTC

J: TRBJ1-6
D: .
V: TRBV7-9
size: .
CDR3: CASSWTAGNSPLHF
DNA: TGTGCCAGCAGCTGGACGGCGGGTAATTCACCCCTCCACTTT

J: TRBJ2-7
D: .
V: TRBV7-8
size: .
CDR3: CASSSTRGGVYEQYF
DNA: TGTGCCAGCAGCTCGACAAGGGGAGGTGTCTACGAGCAGTACTTC

J: TRBJ1-4
D: .
V: TRBV14
size: .
CDR3: CASSQGRQVFGEKLFF
DNA: TGTGCCAGCAGCCAAGGACGACAGGTGTTTGGTGAAAAACTGTTTTTT

J: TRBJ2-7
D: TRBD2
V: TRBV29-1
size: .
CDR3: CSVESGTSYEQYF
DNA: TGCAGCGTCGAGAGCGGGACCTCCTACGAGCAGTACTTC

J: TRBJ2-3
D: TRBD2
V: TRBV18
size: .
CDR3: CASSPLAGGTTDTQYF
DNA: TGTGCCAGCTCACCACTAGCGGGAGGAACCACAGATACGCAGTATTTT

J: TRBJ1-1
D: .
V: TRBV15
size: .
CDR3: CATSVRRLDTEAFF
DNA: TGTGCCACCAGCGTCAGACGACTTGACACTGAAGCTTTCTTT

J: TRBJ2-7
D: TRBD2
V: TRBV9
size: .
CDR3: CASSVGQFGLAGVHEQYF
DNA: TGTGCCAGCAGCGTAGGGCAGTTCGGGCTAGCGGGAGTCCACGAGCAGTACTTC

J: TRBJ2-1
D: .
V: TRBV21-1
size: .
CDR3: CASSKTGRPEIFMGNEQFF
DNA: TGTGCCAGCAGCAAAACCGGGAGGCCCGAGATCTTTATGGGCAATGAGCAGTTCTTC

J: TRBJ2-1
D: .
V: TRBV20-1
size: .
CDR3: CSARLDNEQFF
DNA: TGCAGTGCCAGACTAGACAATGAGCAGTTCTTC

J: TRBJ1-2
D: TRBD1
V: TRBV28
size: .
CDR3: CASSDRGRNYGYTF
DNA: TGTGCCAGCAGCGACAGGGGTAGGAACTATGGCTACACCTTC

J: TRBJ2-3
D: TRBD2
V: TRBV6-1
size: .
CDR3: CASSEQLAGVDTQYF
DNA: TGTGCCAGCAGTGAACAGCTAGCGGGAGTAGATACGCAGTATTTT

J: TRBJ1-3
D: .
V: TRBV6-2/TRBV6-3
size: .
CDR3: CASSARRTKSGNTIYF
DNA: TGTGCCAGCAGTGCCCGAAGGACAAAGTCTGGAAACACCATATATTTT

J: TRBJ1-2
D: .
V: TRBV6-5
size: .
CDR3: CASRDTTEGGYTF
DNA: TGTGCCAGCAGAGACACAACAGAGGGTGGCTACACCTTC

J: TRBJ1-2
D: .
V: TRBV21-1
size: .
CDR3: CASSKWNLAIPYYGYTF
DNA: TGTGCCAGCAGCAAATGGAACTTAGCCATACCTTACTATGGCTACACCTTC

J: TRBJ1-6
D: .
V: TRBV27
size: .
CDR3: CASRQEDSPLHF
DNA: TGTGCCAGTCGACAGGAAGACTCACCCCTCCACTTT

J: TRBJ1-1
D: TRBD1
V: TRBV19
size: once
CDR3: CASSIRQGGLTEAFF
DNA: TGTGCCAGTAGTATACGACAGGGGGGTTTGACTGAAGCTTTCTTT

J: TRBJ2-1
D: TRBD1
V: TRBV5-1
size: .
CDR3: CASSLDPTGAYNEQFF
DNA: TGCGCCAGCAGCTTGGATCCCACAGGGGCTTACAATGAGCAGTTCTTC